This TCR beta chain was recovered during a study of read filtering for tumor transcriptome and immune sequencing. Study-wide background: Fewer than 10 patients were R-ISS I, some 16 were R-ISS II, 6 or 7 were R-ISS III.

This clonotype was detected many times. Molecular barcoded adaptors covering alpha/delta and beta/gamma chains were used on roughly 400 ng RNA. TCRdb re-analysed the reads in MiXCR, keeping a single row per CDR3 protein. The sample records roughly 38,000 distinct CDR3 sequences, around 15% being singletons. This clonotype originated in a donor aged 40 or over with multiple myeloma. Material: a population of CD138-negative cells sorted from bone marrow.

The CDR3 loop is CASSRTGYDQPQHF. DNA of the CDR3: TGCGCCAGCAGTAGGACAGGGTACGATCAGCCCCAGCATTTT. V gene TRBV10-2 combines with J gene TRBJ1-5; 8 bases are shared with TRBD1. This CDR3 spans 14 amino acids. Per the germline V gene, CDR1 is WSHSY and CDR2 is SAAADI. Losses at the gene ends were 5 bases for V and 5 bases for J; bases not matched to a gene: 5.